Listed below are T cell receptor beta chains from one sample, sequenced in a study of blood T cell repertoires in COVID-19. Data came from immunoSEQ multiplex PCR; TCRdb stores just in-frame clones and leaves some out. The table includes over 250,000 clones, under 90% detected once. The sequenced sample consisted of PBMCs or T cells enriched from blood (not recorded which). Receptors were obtained from a woman in her sixties or seventies who had recovered from COVID-19. Each CDR3 is given with its conserved first and last residue. The D gene is left open where the match is weak. Expanded clones are given a class, and other clones once, few, many or no size at all.

clone_size	v_call	j_call	d_call	cdr3_nt	cdr3_aa
-	TRBV10-3	TRBJ1-1	-	TGTGCCATCAGTTCTCGGGGGGTGAACACTGAAGCTTTCTTT	CAISSRGVNTEAFF
-	TRBV27	TRBJ1-5	-	TGTGCCAGCAGTTTCCAGGGGAATCAGCCCCAGCATTTT	CASSFQGNQPQHF
-	TRBV24-1	TRBJ1-1	-	TGTGCCACCAGTGGAGGGGGTCCCCACACTGAAGCTTTCTTT	CATSGGGPHTEAFF
-	TRBV11-3	TRBJ1-4	-	TGTGCCAGCAGCTTAGGGTCCCAGGGGACTAATGAAAAACTGTTTTTT	CASSLGSQGTNEKLFF
few	TRBV18	TRBJ1-2	-	TGTGCCAGCTCACACACAGGCAACTGGGGCTACACCTTC	CASSHTGNWGYTF
-	TRBV3-1/TRBV3-2	TRBJ2-7	TRBD2	TGTGCCAGCAGCCAAGTCCTAGCGGAGTGGAGCTCCTACGAGCAGTACTTC	CASSQVLAEWSSYEQYF
-	TRBV28	TRBJ1-1	-	TGTGCCAGCAGTCCACGGGGGAGGGACGGCACTGAAGCTTTCTTT	CASSPRGRDGTEAFF
-	TRBV9	TRBJ2-5	TRBD2	TGTGCCAGCAGCGCCACCCTAGCGGGAGGGATCGAGACCCAGTACTTC	CASSATLAGGIETQYF
-	TRBV5-1	TRBJ2-2	TRBD2	TGCGCCAGCACCCGGAAGGCTAGCGGGACCAGTACCGGGGAGCTGTTTTTT	CASTRKASGTSTGELFF
-	TRBV19	TRBJ2-6	TRBD1	TGTGCCAGTAACCAGAGACAGGGGGCTGGGGCCAACGTCCTGACTTTC	CASNQRQGAGANVLTF
-	TRBV2	TRBJ1-2	-	TGTGCCAGCAGTGTCGCATTGGAGTTGGGCTACACCTTC	CASSVALELGYTF
-	TRBV27	TRBJ2-7	-	TGTGCCAGCAGTTTACTTAACACCGTCTTCTACGAGCAGTACTTC	CASSLLNTVFYEQYF
-	TRBV6-1	TRBJ2-6	TRBD1	TGTGCCAGCAGTGAAGGACAGGGCGCCGGGGCCAACGTCCTGACTTTC	CASSEGQGAGANVLTF
-	TRBV18	TRBJ1-2	-	TGTGCCAGCTCACAGGGGACGGCGGGACGTGGCTACACCTTC	CASSQGTAGRGYTF
-	TRBV7-2	TRBJ1-1	-	TGTGCCAGCAGCTTACTAGGCCCTTTGGAAGCTTTCTTT	CASSLLGPLEAFF
-	TRBV29-1	TRBJ2-7	TRBD1	TGCAGCGTTGGGAGGGACAGGGCGTCCTACGAGCAGTACTTC	CSVGRDRASYEQYF
-	TRBV5-1	TRBJ1-6	TRBD1	TGCGCCAGCAGCGTAAATGGACAGGGGGCAGCTAACAATTCACCCCTCCACTTT	CASSVNGQGAANNSPLHF
-	TRBV6-5	TRBJ1-5	TRBD1	TGTGCCAGCAGTTACATAAGGGACAGGGTAAAGCCCCAGCATTTT	CASSYIRDRVKPQHF
-	TRBV7-9	TRBJ2-7	-	TGTGCCAGCAGCTTAACCCCCCAGGAGGAGTACGAGCAGTACTTC	CASSLTPQEEYEQYF
once	TRBV4-1	TRBJ1-4	TRBD1	TGCGCCAGCAGGACCTTATCTTCAGGGGGCAGGGAAAAACTGTTTTTT	CASRTLSSGGREKLFF
-	TRBV27	TRBJ1-5	TRBD1	TGTGCCAGCAGTTTACGCGACAGGGGTCAGCCCCAGCATTTT	CASSLRDRGQPQHF
few	TRBV9	TRBJ2-3	-	TGTGCCAGCAGCGTAGAGGGGGTGGGAACTATGAGGGATACGCAGTATTTT	CASSVEGVGTMRDTQYF
-	TRBV18	TRBJ2-3	-	TGTGCCAGCTCACCTCAGGACATAGAGACAGGATTGGATACGCAGTATTTT	CASSPQDIETGLDTQYF
-	TRBV3-1/TRBV3-2	TRBJ1-2	-	TGTGCCAGCAGCCAAGATCCAATTGGGGGGAACTATGGCTACACCTTC	CASSQDPIGGNYGYTF
-	TRBV30	TRBJ2-7	-	TGTGCCTGGAGGGAGGTTAACCCGCCCTACGAGCAGTACTTC	CAWREVNPPYEQYF
-	TRBV5-1	TRBJ2-1	TRBD2	TGCGCCAGCAGCTTACGTAGCGGGAGGGCCACCAATGAGCAGTTCTTC	CASSLRSGRATNEQFF
-	TRBV15	TRBJ2-7	-	TGTGCCACCAGCAGAAGATACAGGGACGAGCAGTACTTC	CATSRRYRDEQYF
-	TRBV11-2	TRBJ2-3	TRBD2	TGTGCCAGCAGCAACCTAGCGGGGGGTGCAGATACGCAGTATTTT	CASSNLAGGADTQYF
-	TRBV19	TRBJ1-5	-	TGTGCCAGTAGGGACAGATTTAGCAATCAGCCCCAGCATTTT	CASRDRFSNQPQHF
-	TRBV4-2	TRBJ1-1	-	TGTGCCAGCAGCCAAGAGGGTTTGGAGGGTCGGTCTTTCTTT	CASSQEGLEGRSFF
-	TRBV4-1	TRBJ2-3	-	TGCGCCAGCAGCCGGGGGCGCGGGAGCCTGACAGATACGCAGTATTTT	CASSRGRGSLTDTQYF
few	TRBV15	TRBJ1-5	TRBD1	TGTGCCACCAGCGATTCGAACAGGGGTTATCAGCCCCAGCATTTT	CATSDSNRGYQPQHF
-	TRBV7-6	TRBJ2-3	-	TGTGCCAGCAGCTCCGCAGATACGCAGTATTTT	CASSSADTQYF
-	TRBV7-2	TRBJ2-3	TRBD2	TGTGCCAGCAGCACACTAGCGGGAGGGCCGGGGGCAGATACGCAGTATTTT	CASSTLAGGPGADTQYF
-	TRBV29-1	TRBJ2-5	TRBD2	TGCAGCGCGGGCCCGGGACTAGCGGGAGTTGAGACCCAGTACTTC	CSAGPGLAGVETQYF
-	TRBV4-1	TRBJ2-5	TRBD2	TGCGCCAGCAGCCCCCGCCTTACTAGCGGGGGGGAAGAGACCCAGTACTTC	CASSPRLTSGGEETQYF
-	TRBV18	TRBJ2-5	-	TGTGCCAGCTCACGAGGTCAGCAAGAGACCCAGTACTTC	CASSRGQQETQYF
-	TRBV6-1	TRBJ1-5	-	TGTGCCAGCAGTGAGTGGAGGGGTCAGCCCCAGCATTTT	CASSEWRGQPQHF
-	TRBV28	TRBJ1-3	-	TGTGCCAGCAGCCTTGGGGGAGAAGGGGGTCGAAACACCATATATTTT	CASSLGGEGGRNTIYF
-	TRBV10-3	TRBJ1-2	-	TGTGCCATCAGTGGAGGGGGGGAAGTCTATGGCTACACCTTC	CAISGGGEVYGYTF
-	TRBV7-2	TRBJ2-1	-	TGTGCCAGCAGCCCGGGACTCGACTACAATGAGCAGTTCTTC	CASSPGLDYNEQFF
-	TRBV24-1	TRBJ2-5	-	TGTGCCACCAGTGACAGGACAAAAGAGACCCAGTACTTC	CATSDRTKETQYF
-	TRBV28	TRBJ1-2	TRBD1	TGTGCCAGCACCCCGACAGGGCTTTTATACACCTTC	CASTPTGLLYTF
-	TRBV9	TRBJ2-2	TRBD2	TGTGCCAGCAGCTCCTCTAGCGGGAGTTTCCGTGGGGAGCTGTTTTTT	CASSSSSGSFRGELFF
few	TRBV19	TRBJ2-4	-	TGTGCCAGTAGTATTGGGTTGGAGGGGACCAAAAACATTCAGTACTTC	CASSIGLEGTKNIQYF
-	TRBV30	TRBJ2-5	-	TGTGCCTGGGTACCCCAGTGGGAGCAAGAGACCCAGTACTTC	CAWVPQWEQETQYF
-	TRBV19	TRBJ2-7	TRBD2	TGTGCCAGTGGACTAGCAAACTACGAGCAGTACTTC	CASGLANYEQYF
-	TRBV7-9	TRBJ2-1	TRBD1	TGTGCCAGCAGGACAGGGTTCGGGGAGCAGTTCTTC	CASRTGFGEQFF
-	TRBV6-5	TRBJ2-1	-	TGTGCCAGCAGCCTCCGGTCGAGCTCCTACAATGAGCAGTTCTTC	CASSLRSSSYNEQFF
-	TRBV2	TRBJ2-2	-	TGTGCCAGCGAAGCGGACAGCAACACCGGGGAGCTGTTTTTT	CASEADSNTGELFF
-	TRBV6-6	TRBJ2-7	-	TGTGCCAGCAGCCCTGGCAGGGGCTTAAGTGAGCAGTACTTC	CASSPGRGLSEQYF
once	TRBV10-1	TRBJ2-1	TRBD2	TGCGCCAGCGGTCCTAGCGGGAGCTCCTACAATGAGCAGTTCTTC	CASGPSGSSYNEQFF
-	TRBV5-4	TRBJ2-7	TRBD2	TGTGCCAGCAGCTTGGGGGGGGGCGAGCAGTACTTC	CASSLGGGEQYF
-	TRBV19	TRBJ1-5	-	TGTGCCAGTAAAACAACAGGTGATAGCAATCAGCCCCAGCATTTT	CASKTTGDSNQPQHF
once	TRBV5-1	TRBJ2-7	TRBD1	TGCGCCAGCAGCTTGTCAGGACAGGGGATCACCGAGCAGTACTTC	CASSLSGQGITEQYF
-	TRBV7-9	TRBJ1-6	TRBD1	TGTGCCAGCAGCTTAGCGCAGGGACAGTACCCTTCACCCCTCCACTTT	CASSLAQGQYPSPLHF
-	TRBV30	TRBJ1-6	-	TGTGCCTGGAGTCTTAGGAGGTCCTCCTATAATTCACCCCTCCACTTT	CAWSLRRSSYNSPLHF